Below, 7 T cell receptor beta chains from the same sample are listed, as sequenced in a study of vaccination and CD4 T cells after COVID-19. Cultured CD4+ T cell DNA was sequenced using the Oncomine TCR Beta short-read assay. Genomic DNA was isolated from cultured CD4+ T cells. TCRdb reanalysed the PCR reads using MiXCR and keeps one entry per CDR3 protein. The data hold about 9,500 distinct CDR3 sequences, with 35% observed a single time. No cognate antigen is known for these TCRs. Treatment reported: approximately nine-day PBMC culture with coronavirus spike peptide pools or control peptides (ViraFEST assay). The unexposed donor's CD4+ T cells were collected before the COVID-19 pandemic (2011-2018). The sample comprised CD4+ T cells from blood, cultured in vitro. The receptors come from a human donor in good health.

This clonotype was observed a single time. This chain links TRBV11-3 with TRBJ2-3; 12 nucleotides match TRBD2. V shed 5 bases, J shed 4 bases, and the junction held 10 bases outside the gene matches. This CDR3 is built from 17 residues. Germline V gene data show CDR1 as SGHNT and CDR2 as YENEEA. CDR3 loop: CASSPHPGLAGSDTQYF. CDR3 DNA sequence: TGTGCCAGCAGCCCACACCCGGGACTAGCGGGTTCAGATACGCAGTATTTT.

This clonotype was seen only a few times. V gene TRBV6-1 combines with J gene TRBJ1-2, with D maybe TRBD1 (5 bases). This CDR3 contains 13 residues. CDR1 is MNHNS and CDR2 is SASEGT in the germline V gene. V lost 6 bases to trimming and J lost 3 bases, with 11 bases between them. CDR3 in DNA: TGTGCCAGCAGAATAGGGGACTACTATGGCTACACCTTC. It codes for CASRIGDYYGYTF.

This clonotype has more than one count but fewer than ten. The V call is TRBV12-3 or TRBV12-4, the J call TRBJ1-5; D is unclear. V lost 5 bases and J lost 4, with 6 bases in between. The CDR3 is 12 amino acids. CDR3 residues: CASSPGNQPQHF. DNA of the CDR3: TGTGCCAGCAGTCCGGGGAATCAGCCCCAGCATTTT.

As to this clonotype: One end of the junction varies from germline; a read error may be responsible. The chain employs TRBV10-2 and TRBJ2-7; 11 bases fit TRBD2. This CDR3 is 15 amino acids long. Germline assignment: CDR1 WSHSY and CDR2 SAAADI. The DNA of the CDR3 is TGCGCTAGCAGGCAGACTAGCGGGACAATCTACGAGCAGTACTTC. It translates to CASRQTSGTIYEQYF.

The chain recombines TRBV11-3 with TRBJ2-1; D is perhaps TRBD2 (5 bases). V lost 1 base, J lost 4 bases, and 11 bases lay in between. CDR1 is SGHNT, CDR2 YENEEA, per germline. The CDR3 spans 15 residues. The CDR3 sequence: CASSLVSEGYNEQFF. CDR3 coding DNA: TGTGCCAGCAGCTTAGTTAGTGAGGGATACAATGAGCAGTTCTTC.

By its share, this clonotype is medium-sized (0.01 to 0.1%). The rearrangement uses TRBV7-9 and TRBJ2-1, with D tentatively TRBD1 (6 bases). The germline V gene has CDR1 SEHNR and CDR2 FQNEAQ (reference sequence). V was clipped by 5 bases and J by 6 bases, with 14 bases between them. This CDR3 spans 14 amino acids. The CDR3 coding sequence is TGTGCCAGCAGCCCAACAGGGATGCGCAATGAGCAGTTCTTC. Its translation is CASSPTGMRNEQFF.

This clonotype was seen a few times. The gene calls are TRBV5-4 and TRBJ2-3, with D possibly being TRBD1 or TRBD2 (5 bases each). The V end lost 0 bases, the J end lost 4 bases, and 9 bases lay between the germline ends. The CDR3 is made up of 14 amino acids. Per the germline V gene, CDR1 is SGHNT and CDR2 is YYREEE (reference sequence). The CDR3 loop is CASSLGGSADTQYF. The CDR3 nucleotides are TGTGCCAGCAGCTTGGGGGGGTCGGCAGATACGCAGTATTTT.